The rows below give T cell receptor beta chains drawn from one sample of a study of somatic mutations in cytotoxic T cells in rheumatoid arthritis. Measured with immunoSEQ multiplex PCR; TCRdb has only the in-frame clones, and not every one. Here the sample spans about 20,000 clones, roughly nine tenths being singletons. Specimen: CD8+ T cells sorted from blood. These receptors came from a man aged 35 to 55 in good health. Each CDR3 is given with its conserved first and last residue. The D gene is left open where the match is weak. Rows may omit the clone size; those that give it use once, few, many or a size class.

d_call	clone_size	cdr3_length	v_call	j_call	cdr3_aa	cdr3_nt
-	-	9	TRBV27	TRBJ2-7	CAALTRQYF	TGTGCCGCTCTGACTCGGCAGTACTTC
TRBD1	-	16	TRBV27	TRBJ1-1	CASSFLAGGINTEAFF	TGTGCCAGCAGTTTCTTGGCAGGGGGGATCAACACTGAAGCTTTCTTT
TRBD1	-	17	TRBV4-3	TRBJ2-4	CASSQDRDRVAKNIQYF	TGCGCCAGCAGCCAAGACCGGGACAGGGTAGCCAAAAACATTCAGTACTTC
-	-	17	TRBV28	TRBJ2-3	CASTPADDLTSTDTQYF	TGTGCCAGCACCCCCGCCGACGACCTCACTAGCACAGATACGCAGTATTTT
-	-	15	TRBV6-5	TRBJ1-6	CASSSQGMLNSPLHF	TGTGCCAGCAGTTCACAGGGTATGCTCAATTCACCCCTCCACTTT
-	-	13	TRBV7-9	TRBJ2-5	CASSQKAQATQYF	TGTGCCAGCAGCCAAAAAGCCCAGGCGACCCAGTACTTC
-	-	13	TRBV28	TRBJ2-1	CASTVGSYNEQFF	TGTGCCAGCACAGTCGGCTCCTACAATGAGCAGTTCTTC
-	-	12	TRBV11-2	TRBJ2-3	CASSAGTDTQYF	TGTGCCAGCAGCGCGGGGACAGATACGCAGTATTTT
-	-	15	TRBV7-3	TRBJ2-5	CASSLTSGVQETQYF	TGTGCCAGCAGCTTAACAAGTGGGGTACAAGAGACCCAGTACTTC
-	-	12	TRBV6-6	TRBJ1-1	CASSYSLGEAFF	TGTGCCAGCAGTTACTCTTTGGGTGAAGCTTTCTTT
TRBD2	-	18	TRBV28	TRBJ2-5	CASSLGVAGGQVQETQYF	TGTGCCAGCAGCCTCGGGGTAGCGGGAGGGCAAGTACAGGAGACCCAGTACTTC
-	-	13	TRBV10-3	TRBJ2-1	CAISEGSYNEQFF	TGTGCCATCAGTGAGGGCTCCTACAATGAGCAGTTCTTC
TRBD2	-	21	TRBV27	TRBJ2-1	CASSFVPPGTNSQLSYNEQFF	TGTGCCAGCAGTTTTGTCCCCCCAGGGACTAACTCACAACTCTCCTACAATGAGCAGTTCTTC
-	-	13	TRBV29-1	TRBJ1-2	CSVEEQGPGGYTF	TGCAGCGTTGAAGAGCAGGGGCCGGGTGGCTACACCTTC
TRBD1	-	15	TRBV7-2	TRBJ2-5	CASSRTGYLQETQYF	TGTGCCAGCAGCCGGACAGGGTACCTTCAAGAGACCCAGTACTTC
-	-	14	TRBV6-5	TRBJ1-1	CASSPQEVNTEAFF	TGTGCCAGCAGTCCTCAAGAGGTGAACACTGAAGCTTTCTTT
-	-	17	TRBV9	TRBJ2-1	CASSVEGLIGSYNEQFF	TGTGCCAGCAGCGTAGAGGGGTTAATAGGGTCCTACAATGAGCAGTTCTTC
-	-	20	TRBV23-1	TRBJ2-7	CASSQCWDRVAGGPSYEQYF	TGCGCCAGCAGTCAATGTTGGGACAGGGTAGCGGGAGGTCCTTCCTACGAGCAGTACTTC
-	-	14	TRBV27	TRBJ2-2	CASSPDGFTGELFF	TGTGCCAGCAGTCCGGACGGATTCACCGGGGAGCTGTTTTTT
TRBD2	once	18	TRBV19	TRBJ2-1	CASSIIAGLAGYGDEQFF	TGTGCCAGTAGTATCATTGCCGGACTAGCGGGATATGGTGATGAGCAGTTCTTC
TRBD2	-	16	TRBV25-1	TRBJ2-1	CASSELLAGGLNEQFF	TGTGCCAGCAGTGAATTGTTAGCGGGAGGTTTGAATGAGCAGTTCTTC
-	-	13	TRBV14	TRBJ2-1	CASSQVGDNEQFF	TGTGCCAGCAGCCAAGTCGGGGACAATGAGCAGTTCTTC
-	-	13	TRBV9	TRBJ1-1	CASSVADSAEAFF	TGTGCCAGCAGCGTAGCGGACTCCGCTGAAGCTTTCTTT
-	-	10	TRBV20-1	TRBJ2-7	CSASGPEQYF	TGCAGTGCTAGCGGGCCCGAGCAGTACTTC